This is a list of T cell receptor beta chains from one sample in a study of CD8+ T cells in alopecia areata. The method was immunoSEQ multiplex PCR; TCRdb's version includes in-frame clones alone and lacks a portion of them. The sample lists 150,000 or so clones; around 83% were seen once. Source: CD8+ T cells sorted from blood, taken at week 4, from a patient treated with tofacitinib. These receptors came from a human donor with alopecia areata. Both conserved end residues are part of each CDR3. Each record gives: J gene, clone size, V gene, D gene, CDR3 protein, CDR3 DNA. The D gene is left open where the match is weak. Clone size is given for some rows only: seen once, a few or many times, or a class if the clone is expanded.

J: TRBJ2-1; size: .; V: TRBV13; D: .; CDR3: CASSLVSGVNEQFF; DNA: TGTGCCAGCAGCTTAGTTTCAGGGGTCAATGAGCAGTTCTTC
J: TRBJ2-7; size: .; V: TRBV19; D: .; CDR3: CASSIGAGHYEQYF; DNA: TGTGCCAGTAGTATAGGGGCAGGCCACTACGAGCAGTACTTC
J: TRBJ2-1; size: few; V: TRBV19; D: .; CDR3: CASSKDTYNEQFF; DNA: TGTGCCAGTAGCAAGGACACGTACAATGAGCAGTTCTTC
J: TRBJ2-4; size: few; V: TRBV14; D: .; CDR3: CASSQDTYRENIQYF; DNA: TGTGCCAGCAGCCAGGACACATACAGGGAAAACATTCAGTACTTC
J: TRBJ2-4; size: .; V: TRBV5-4; D: TRBD2; CDR3: CASSPGLAGNIQYF; DNA: TGTGCCAGCAGCCCGGGACTAGCGGGGAACATTCAGTACTTC
J: TRBJ2-7; size: .; V: TRBV29-1; D: .; CDR3: CSVGLNEQYF; DNA: TGCAGCGTTGGACTAAACGAGCAGTACTTC
J: TRBJ2-5; size: .; V: TRBV4-2; D: .; CDR3: CASSQFLGFQETQYF; DNA: TGTGCCAGCAGCCAGTTTCTAGGTTTCCAAGAGACCCAGTACTTC
J: TRBJ1-2; size: .; V: TRBV11-2; D: .; CDR3: CASSLFVGGQMGAYGYTF; DNA: TGTGCCAGCAGCTTATTCGTGGGGGGTCAGATGGGCGCCTATGGCTACACCTTC
J: TRBJ2-7; size: .; V: TRBV4-1; D: .; CDR3: CASSQGAGATYEQYF; DNA: TGCGCCAGCAGCCAAGGGGCAGGGGCCACCTACGAGCAGTACTTC
J: TRBJ2-5; size: once; V: TRBV7-9; D: TRBD1; CDR3: CASSFPGTGVLETQYF; DNA: TGTGCCAGCAGTTTCCCCGGGACAGGGGTGCTGGAGACCCAGTACTTC
J: TRBJ1-5; size: .; V: TRBV19; D: .; CDR3: CASSIDRWRAFSNQPQHF; DNA: TGTGCCAGTAGTATAGATAGGTGGAGAGCTTTTAGCAATCAGCCCCAGCATTTT
J: TRBJ2-7; size: once; V: TRBV21-1; D: .; CDR3: CASSRLDSYEQYF; DNA: TGTGCCAGCAGCAGACTAGACTCCTACGAGCAGTACTTC
J: TRBJ1-6; size: .; V: TRBV10-3; D: .; CDR3: CATRLGQDTLHF; DNA: TGTGCCACCCGTTTGGGGCAGGACACCCTCCACTTT
J: TRBJ2-3; size: .; V: TRBV7-9; D: .; CDR3: CASSPERDDTQYF; DNA: TGTGCCAGCAGCCCCGAACGAGACGATACGCAGTATTTT
J: TRBJ2-2; size: .; V: TRBV7-9; D: TRBD1; CDR3: CASSRTGTNTGELFF; DNA: TGTGCCAGCAGCCGGACAGGGACAAACACCGGGGAGCTGTTTTTT
J: TRBJ2-1; size: .; V: TRBV2; D: .; CDR3: CASSDSAGEQFF; DNA: TGTGCCAGCAGTGATTCGGCCGGTGAGCAGTTCTTC
J: TRBJ2-7; size: .; V: TRBV4-1; D: TRBD2; CDR3: CASSHRGLAGAYEQYF; DNA: TGCGCCAGCAGCCACCGGGGACTAGCGGGAGCTTACGAGCAGTACTTC
J: TRBJ2-3; size: few; V: TRBV4-1; D: TRBD2; CDR3: CASSRLRSGASTDTQYF; DNA: TGCGCCAGCAGCCGCCTGCGTAGCGGGGCTAGCACAGATACGCAGTATTTT
J: TRBJ2-1; size: .; V: TRBV18; D: .; CDR3: CASSPTHGGQDEQFF; DNA: TGTGCCAGCTCACCGACCCACGGGGGGCAGGATGAGCAGTTCTTC
J: TRBJ2-7; size: .; V: TRBV4-1; D: .; CDR3: CASSQEKVDYEQYF; DNA: TGCGCCAGCAGCCAAGAGAAGGTAGACTACGAGCAGTACTTC
J: TRBJ1-5; size: .; V: TRBV6-1; D: TRBD1; CDR3: CASSDSPGGRGQPQHF; DNA: TGTGCCAGCAGTGATTCTCCAGGGGGCCGCGGTCAGCCCCAGCATTTT
J: TRBJ2-7; size: .; V: TRBV6-5; D: TRBD1; CDR3: CASSFAGTGAYEQYF; DNA: TGTGCCAGCAGTTTCGCCGGGACAGGGGCCTACGAGCAGTACTTC
J: TRBJ2-1; size: .; V: TRBV6-5; D: .; CDR3: CASSQNNLNEQFF; DNA: TGTGCCAGCAGTCAAAATAACCTCAATGAGCAGTTCTTC
J: TRBJ1-1; size: .; V: TRBV19; D: .; CDR3: CASILGNTEAFF; DNA: TGTGCCAGTATATTAGGGAACACTGAAGCTTTCTTT
J: TRBJ1-2; size: .; V: TRBV6-5; D: .; CDR3: CASSYSKEGFYYGYTF; DNA: TGTGCCAGCAGTTACTCGAAAGAAGGGTTTTACTATGGCTACACCTTC
J: TRBJ1-5; size: .; V: TRBV19; D: .; CDR3: CASSIGWNQPQHF; DNA: TGTGCCAGTAGTATCGGGTGGAATCAGCCCCAGCATTTT
J: TRBJ2-5; size: .; V: TRBV27; D: TRBD2; CDR3: CASSPTPQPGLAGGGQETQYF; DNA: TGTGCCAGCAGTCCGACACCCCAACCGGGACTAGCGGGAGGGGGCCAAGAGACCCAGTACTTC
J: TRBJ2-6; size: once; V: TRBV5-1; D: .; CDR3: CASSVKTGLSSGANVLTF; DNA: TGCGCCAGCAGCGTAAAGACAGGTCTAAGCTCTGGGGCCAACGTCCTGACTTTC